This TCR beta chain is from a study of T cell changes during pregnancy in multiple sclerosis. Assay: immunoSEQ multiplex PCR; the TCRdb copy retains only in-frame clones and omits some. This table has over 55,000 clones, 89% appearing once. CDR1 GTSNPN and CDR2 SVGIG come from the germline V gene (reference sequence). V was pared by 2 bases and J by 7 bases, with 12 bases between. CDR3 length equals 13 residues. The TCR was taken from a female donor with multiple sclerosis, enrolled in a pregnancy study. The chain is built from TRBV30 and TRBJ2-1, with D perhaps TRBD1 (5 bases). Specimen: peripheral blood, collected in the first trimester of pregnancy. The CDR3 is CAWSPGHRNEQFF. The DNA of the CDR3 is TGTGCCTGGAGTCCAGGTCACAGGAATGAGCAGTTCTTC.